This TCR beta chain was documented in a study of T cell responses to AZD1222 COVID-19 vaccine. As concerns this clone: As yet, its antigen is unknown.

Libraries were prepared by immunoSEQ multiplex PCR; TCRdb keeps only in-frame clonotypes and omits some of them. The sample has under 95,000 clones, roughly 90% seen once. Study-level findings and limits: Seropositive AZD1222 recipients at baseline numbered only six or seven. Repertoire sampling occurred only after the peak T cell response. Across the whole spike, CD4 TCRs peaked at regions 160-218 and 743-854. Unmutated variant regions reportedly attract nearly half of all spike-specific TCRs.

CDR3 size: 14 residues. V lost 7 bases and J lost 5; bases outside the gene matches: 11. From germline, CDR1 is LNHDA and CDR2 SQIVND (reference sequence). This TCR was recovered from an adult who received the AZD1222 COVID-19 vaccine. The chain employs TRBV19 and TRBJ2-7; 7 positions agree with TRBD1. The material sequenced was peripheral blood, taken 28 days after the second AZD1222 dose. The CDR3 sequence: CASKDRENGHEQYF. The CDR3 DNA reads TGTGCCAGTAAAGACAGGGAGAACGGCCACGAGCAGTACTTC.